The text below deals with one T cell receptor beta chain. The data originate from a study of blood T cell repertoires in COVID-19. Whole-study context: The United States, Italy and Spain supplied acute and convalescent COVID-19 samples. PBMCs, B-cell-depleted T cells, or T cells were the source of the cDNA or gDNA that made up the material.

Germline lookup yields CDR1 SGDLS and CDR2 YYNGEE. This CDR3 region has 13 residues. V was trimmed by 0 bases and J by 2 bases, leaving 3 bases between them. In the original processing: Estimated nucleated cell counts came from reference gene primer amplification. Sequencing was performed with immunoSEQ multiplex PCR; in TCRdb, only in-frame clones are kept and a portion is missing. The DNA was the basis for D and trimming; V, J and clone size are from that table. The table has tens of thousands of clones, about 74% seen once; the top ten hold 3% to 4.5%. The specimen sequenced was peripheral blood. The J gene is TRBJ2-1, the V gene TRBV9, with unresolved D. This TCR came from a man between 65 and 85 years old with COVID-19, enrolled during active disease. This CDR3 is CASSVAAYNEQFF. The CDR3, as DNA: TGTGCCAGCAGCGTAGCGGCCTACAATGAGCAGTTCTTC.